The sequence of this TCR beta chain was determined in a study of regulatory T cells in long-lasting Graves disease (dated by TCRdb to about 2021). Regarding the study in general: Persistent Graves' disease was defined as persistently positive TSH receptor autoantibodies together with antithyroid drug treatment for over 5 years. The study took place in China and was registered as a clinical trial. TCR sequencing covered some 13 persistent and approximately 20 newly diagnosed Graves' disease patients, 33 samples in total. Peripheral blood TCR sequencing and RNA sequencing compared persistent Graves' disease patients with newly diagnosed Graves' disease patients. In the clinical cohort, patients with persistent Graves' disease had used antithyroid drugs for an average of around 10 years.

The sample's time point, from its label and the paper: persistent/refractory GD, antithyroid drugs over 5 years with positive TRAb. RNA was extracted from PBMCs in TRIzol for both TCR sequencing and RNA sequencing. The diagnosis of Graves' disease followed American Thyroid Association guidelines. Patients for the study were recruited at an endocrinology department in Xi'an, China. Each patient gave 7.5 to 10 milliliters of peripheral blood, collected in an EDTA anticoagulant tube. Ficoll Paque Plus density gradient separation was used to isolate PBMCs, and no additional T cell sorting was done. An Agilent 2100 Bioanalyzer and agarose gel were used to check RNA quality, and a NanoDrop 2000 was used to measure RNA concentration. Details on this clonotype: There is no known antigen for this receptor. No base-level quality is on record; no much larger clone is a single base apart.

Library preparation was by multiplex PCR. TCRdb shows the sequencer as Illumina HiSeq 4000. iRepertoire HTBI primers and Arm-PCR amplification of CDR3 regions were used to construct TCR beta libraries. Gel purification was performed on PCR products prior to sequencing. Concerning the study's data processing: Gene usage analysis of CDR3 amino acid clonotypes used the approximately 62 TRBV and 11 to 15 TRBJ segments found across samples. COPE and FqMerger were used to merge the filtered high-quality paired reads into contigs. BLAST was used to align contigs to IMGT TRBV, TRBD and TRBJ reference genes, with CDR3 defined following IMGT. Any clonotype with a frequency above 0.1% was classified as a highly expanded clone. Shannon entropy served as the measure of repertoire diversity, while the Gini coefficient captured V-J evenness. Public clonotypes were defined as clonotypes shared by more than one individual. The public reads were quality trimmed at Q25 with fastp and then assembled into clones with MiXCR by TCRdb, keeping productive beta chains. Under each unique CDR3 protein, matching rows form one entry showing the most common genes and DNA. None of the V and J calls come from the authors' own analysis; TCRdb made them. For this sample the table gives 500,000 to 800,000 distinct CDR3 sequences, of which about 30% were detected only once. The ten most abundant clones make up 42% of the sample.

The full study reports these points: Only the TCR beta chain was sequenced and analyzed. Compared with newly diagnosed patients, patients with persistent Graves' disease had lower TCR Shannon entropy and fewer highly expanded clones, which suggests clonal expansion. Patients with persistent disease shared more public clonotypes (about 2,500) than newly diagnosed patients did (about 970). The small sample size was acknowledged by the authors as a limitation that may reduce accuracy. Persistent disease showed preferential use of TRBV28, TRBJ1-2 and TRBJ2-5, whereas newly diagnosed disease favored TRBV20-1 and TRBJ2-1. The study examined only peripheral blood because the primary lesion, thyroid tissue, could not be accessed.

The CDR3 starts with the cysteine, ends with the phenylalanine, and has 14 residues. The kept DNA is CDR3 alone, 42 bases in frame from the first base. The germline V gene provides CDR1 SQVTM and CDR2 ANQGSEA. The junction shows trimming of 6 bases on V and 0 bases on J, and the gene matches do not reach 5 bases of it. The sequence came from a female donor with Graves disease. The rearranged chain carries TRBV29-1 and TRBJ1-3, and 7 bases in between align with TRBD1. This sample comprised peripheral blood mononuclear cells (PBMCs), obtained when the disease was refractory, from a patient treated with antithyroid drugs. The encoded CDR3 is CSVWDRSSGNTIYF. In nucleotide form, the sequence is TGCAGCGTCTGGGACAGAAGCTCTGGAAACACCATATATTTT.